This TCR beta chain emerged from a study of identical twins. Study-wide findings and caveats: Twin-shared out-of-frame alpha sequences showed excess low generation probability.

Template switching supplied a universal primer site; unique molecular identifiers were carried on the cDNA. One entry per CDR3 protein, called by TCRdb with MiXCR from the 5' RACE reads. The sample carries 550,000 to 700,000 distinct CDR3 sequences, 21% recorded once. In the case of this clonotype: The antigen is not known.

The sample was also reused in another study, on T cells expressing NK-cell markers. That study adds: In about 6 donors, dominant NKG2C+ clonotypes were roughly 1.0-8% of CD8+ T cells. The CD3+CD56-NKG2C+ fraction of a few donors was likewise dominated by these clonotypes.

The TCR sequence derives from a woman in her late teens or twenties in good health. The sample comprised PBMCs.

The CDR3 loop is CASTPSGVGRSQQYF. The CDR3 bases are TGTGCCAGCACTCCATCCGGGGTAGGAAGATCCCAGCAGTACTTC. This chain connects TRBV12-3 or TRBV12-4 to TRBJ2-7, with D possibly being TRBD2 (5 bases). The CDR3 runs to 15 residues. V shed 7 bases and J shed 8 bases, with 24 bases lying between them.